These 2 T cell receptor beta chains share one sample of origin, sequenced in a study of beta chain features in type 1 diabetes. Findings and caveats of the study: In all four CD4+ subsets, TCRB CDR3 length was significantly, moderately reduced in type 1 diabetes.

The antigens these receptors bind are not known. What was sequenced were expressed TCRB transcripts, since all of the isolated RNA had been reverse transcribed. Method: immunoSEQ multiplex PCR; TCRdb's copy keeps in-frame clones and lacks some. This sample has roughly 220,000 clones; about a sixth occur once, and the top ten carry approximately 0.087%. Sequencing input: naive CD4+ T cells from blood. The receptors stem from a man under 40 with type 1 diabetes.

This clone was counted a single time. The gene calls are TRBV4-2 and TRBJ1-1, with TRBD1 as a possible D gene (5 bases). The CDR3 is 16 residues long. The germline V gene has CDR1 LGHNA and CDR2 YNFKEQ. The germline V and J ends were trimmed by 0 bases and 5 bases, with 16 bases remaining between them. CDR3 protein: CASSQDPAGPGTEAFF. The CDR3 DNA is TGTGCCAGCAGCCAAGATCCCGCAGGGCCAGGGACTGAAGCTTTCTTT.

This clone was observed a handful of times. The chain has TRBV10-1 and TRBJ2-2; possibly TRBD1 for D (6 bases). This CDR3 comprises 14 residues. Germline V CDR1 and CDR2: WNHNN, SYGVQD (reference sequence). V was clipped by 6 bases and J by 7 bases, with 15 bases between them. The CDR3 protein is CASRDSQGLGELFF. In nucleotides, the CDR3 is TGCGCCAGCAGAGATTCACAGGGTCTCGGGGAGCTGTTTTTT.